This entry lists 2 T cell receptor beta chains sequenced from one sample in a study of human T cells and chemical hapten exposure. Time point of the sample: patch test 1, 2 weeks after DPC sensitization. Documented treatment: therapeutic diphenylcyclopropenone sensitization with weekly scalp DPC. TCRdb reprocessed the RACE reads via MiXCR and lists one record per CDR3 protein. The repertoire holds 95,000 to 130,000 distinct CDR3 sequences, with around 10% as singletons. The source material was whole blood, sampled in connection with sensitization to the hapten diphenylcyclopropenone (DPC). These receptor sequences come from a woman between 45 and 65 years old with alopecia areata. Some clones in this sample may be carry-over from other donors' samples.

This clonotype was counted a few times. The chain has TRBV28 and TRBJ2-2; D is undetermined. The CDR3 loop spans 15 amino acids. Trimming took off 4 bases at V and 1 base at J, with 10 bases between the two ends. From germline, CDR1 is MDHEN and CDR2 SYDVKM. CDR3 bases: TGTGCCAGCAGTTCCTCGACTCGGAACACCGGGGAGCTGTTTTTT. Amino acid sequence: CASSSSTRNTGELFF.

This clonotype has more than one count but fewer than ten. The genes are TRBV3-1 and TRBJ2-7; 7 bases align to TRBD1. CDR1 and CDR2 from the germline V gene are LGHDT and YNNKEL (reference sequence). V dropped 4 bases and J dropped 2; count of bases not matched to a gene: 8. The CDR3 loop spans 15 amino acids. The CDR3 nucleotides are TGTGCCAGCAGCCGTTCGACAGGGCCCCCCTACGAGCAGTACTTC. Protein product: CASSRSTGPPYEQYF.